Each of the 20 T cell receptor beta chains below was sequenced from the same sample in a study of T-cell memory formation after mild COVID-19. TCRdb itself ran the 5' RACE reads through MiXCR, one entry per CDR3 protein. Altogether 140,000 or so distinct CDR3 sequences are present, 13% to 15% being singletons, with the ten largest covering around 30%. The sequencing sample was made of PBMCs or a T cell subset sorted from them (not recorded which). The receptors were gathered from an adult woman who had mild COVID-19 (a few samples of this study predate the infection). Cell type and time point are not known.

V and J are TRBV19 and TRBJ2-7, with 7 nucleotides matching TRBD1. Germline V gene lookup returns CDR1 LNHDA and CDR2 SQIVND (reference sequence). The CDR3 runs to 11 residues. Trimming at V came to 10 bases and at J to 2 bases, leaving 2 bases not matched to a gene. The CDR3 here is CATTGAYEQYF. In nucleotides, the CDR3 is TGTGCCACTACAGGGGCCTACGAGCAGTACTTC.

This clonotype was detected ten times or more. The V and J genes are TRBV4-3 and TRBJ2-7; unclear D gene. The ends were cut back, 0 bases at V and 1 base at J, with 10 bases in the middle. Germline V CDR1 and CDR2: LGHNA, YSLEER. The CDR3 has 15 residues. CDR3 loop: CASSQEWERSYEQYF. CDR3 DNA sequence: TGCGCCAGCAGCCAAGAATGGGAACGTTCCTACGAGCAGTACTTC.

This clonotype has a handful of counts. The chain employs TRBV5-6 and TRBJ1-2; the D is unclear. V lost 3 bases and J 0 bases, leaving 12 bases between the germline ends. Germline loops: CDR1 SGHDT, CDR2 YYEEEE. The CDR3 is 15 residues long. The CDR3 protein is CASSSYRPPNYGYTF. DNA of the CDR3: TGTGCCAGCAGCTCGTACCGACCCCCTAACTATGGCTACACCTTC.

This clonotype has a handful of counts. The chain links TRBV4-1 to TRBJ2-6; D is possibly TRBD1 or TRBD2 (5 bases each). Germline assignment: CDR1 MGHRA and CDR2 YSYEKL. The CDR3 contains 17 residues. V gave up 1 base and J gave up 0 bases, with 10 bases separating them. The CDR3 DNA reads TGCGCCAGCAGCCAAGCCGGGACGGTCTCTGGGGCCAACGTCCTGACTTTC. Encoded protein: CASSQAGTVSGANVLTF.

This clonotype was seen repeatedly, ten times or more. This chain connects TRBV11-2 to TRBJ2-7; D gene unclear. Germline CDR1 and CDR2: SGHAT and FQNNGV. Trimming removed 2 bases at V and 2 bases at J, with 4 bases between. The CDR3 covers 12 residues. The CDR3 spells CASSLLAYEQYF. For the CDR3, the DNA is TGTGCCAGCAGCTTACTCGCCTACGAGCAGTACTTC.

This clonotype has just one count. This chain links TRBV24-1 with TRBJ2-2, with D unclear. Germline V gives CDR1 KGHDR, CDR2 SFDVKD. The CDR3 contains 14 residues. The V end lost 2 bases, the J end lost 5 bases, and 8 bases lay between the germline ends. The CDR3 here is CATSDSRVTGELFF. The CDR3 coding sequence is TGTGCCACCAGTGATTCAAGGGTTACCGGGGAGCTGTTTTTT.

In this sample, this clonotype turned up a few times. V gene TRBV7-9 combines with J gene TRBJ1-1; D gene uncertain. The germline gives CDR1 SEHNR, CDR2 FQNEAQ (reference sequence). Trimming pared 8 bases from V and 5 bases from J, leaving 18 bases between. The CDR3 is made up of 14 amino acids. The CDR3 DNA is TGTGCCAGCCCACCAAACGAGTTGGGTACTGAAGCTTTCTTT. The encoded protein is CASPPNELGTEAFF.

This chain connects TRBV5-1 to TRBJ2-1, with 9 bases lining up with TRBD1. CDR1 SGHRS and CDR2 YFSETQ come from the germline V gene. The V segment lost 0 bases and the J segment 10 bases; nucleotides outside the gene matches: 14. This CDR3 has 17 residues. CDR3 region: CASSLGPGTGKSGEQFF. The CDR3 bases are TGCGCCAGCAGCTTGGGGCCCGGGACAGGGAAGTCAGGGGAGCAGTTCTTC.

The chain couples TRBV4-1 to TRBJ2-1; 10 bases line up with TRBD1. The germline gives CDR1 MGHRA, CDR2 YSYEKL. V gave up 4 bases and J gave up 3 bases; unmatched junction bases: 6. The CDR3 runs 16 residues. CDR3 amino acids: CASSPATGGVYNEQFF. DNA of the CDR3: TGCGCCAGCAGCCCAGCGACAGGGGGCGTCTACAATGAGCAGTTCTTC.

The chain recombines TRBV10-3 with TRBJ2-5, with 9 bases that match TRBD2. Germline V gives CDR1 ENHRY, CDR2 SYGVKD. The CDR3 covers 15 residues. The V segment lost 6 bases and the J segment 0 bases; nucleotides outside the gene matches: 5. For the CDR3, the DNA is TGTGCCATCAGGGGGACTAGCAGAAACCAAGAGACCCAGTACTTC. Its protein is CAIRGTSRNQETQYF.

The CDR3 DNA sequence: TGCAGTGCTCTAGACAGGGAGCGAGGCTATGGCTACACCTTC. Protein sequence: CSALDRERGYGYTF. This chain connects TRBV20-1 to TRBJ1-2; 7 bases align to TRBD1. The germline V gene encodes CDR1 DFQATT and CDR2 SNEGSKA (reference sequence). With V trimmed by 5 bases and J by 4 bases, 10 bases remained unmatched. This CDR3 is built from 14 residues.

This clonotype came up a few times. This chain uses TRBV6-2 or TRBV6-3 with TRBJ2-7; D is undetermined. V was clipped by 2 bases and J by 3 bases, with 8 bases between them. Per germline, CDR1 MNHEY and CDR2 SVGEGT. This CDR3 region has 13 residues. DNA of the CDR3: TGTGCCAGCAGTTACCCGCTCAACTACGAGCAGTACTTC. This gives the protein CASSYPLNYEQYF.

The V call is TRBV7-9, the J call TRBJ1-2, with a possible D match to TRBD1 (6 bases). Germline V gene sequence: CDR1 SEHNR, CDR2 FQNEAQ (reference sequence). The CDR3 has 13 residues. Trimming removed 5 bases at V and 6 bases at J, with 13 bases between. The chain's CDR3 is CASSQTTGNGYTF. The CDR3, as DNA: TGTGCCAGCAGCCAGACCACAGGGAATGGCTACACCTTC.

This chain joins TRBV6-1 and TRBJ2-4, with D perhaps TRBD1 (6 bases). V was clipped by 7 bases and J by 1 base, with 14 bases between them. This CDR3 has 15 amino acids. Germline V CDR1 and CDR2: MNHNS, SASEGT. CDR3 region: CASTLGQGAKNIQYF. CDR3 bases: TGTGCCAGCACCCTGGGGCAGGGGGCCAAAAACATTCAGTACTTC.

The chain joins TRBV27 to TRBJ1-1; D call uncertain. Per the germline V gene, CDR1 is MNHEY and CDR2 is SMNVEV (reference sequence). V lost 0 bases and J lost 2, with 7 bases in between. The CDR3 extends over 14 amino acids. CDR3 region: CASSLSSGNTEAFF. The CDR3 DNA sequence: TGTGCCAGCAGTTTATCTTCAGGTAACACTGAAGCTTTCTTT.

This clonotype was detected a few times. The chain links TRBV7-3 to TRBJ2-5; D remains unclear. Trimming took off 5 bases at V and 3 bases at J, with 16 bases between the two ends. The CDR3 totals 15 residues. Germline CDR1 SGHTA, CDR2 FQGTGA. The CDR3 loop is CASSPDPYSKETQYF. CDR3 coding DNA: TGTGCCAGCAGCCCGGACCCGTACAGTAAAGAGACCCAGTACTTC.

The V gene is TRBV5-1, the J gene TRBJ1-1, with 8 bases that match TRBD1. Germline CDR1 is SGHRS and CDR2 is YFSETQ. Losses at the gene ends were 1 base for V and 1 base for J; bases not matched to a gene: 3. The CDR3 runs 15 residues. The DNA of the CDR3 is TGCGCCAGCAGCTTGCTACAGGGGGAGAACACTGAAGCTTTCTTT. Translated: CASSLLQGENTEAFF. Complete variable domain (other parts from reference TRBV5-1 and TRBJ1-1): KAGVTQTPRYLIKTRGQQVTLSCSPISGHRSVSWYQQTPGQGLQFLFEYFSETQRNKGNFPGRFSGRQFSNSRSEMNVSTLELGDSALYLCASSLLQGENTEAFFGQGTRLTVV.

The chain recombines TRBV7-9 with TRBJ2-7; 9 nucleotides line up with TRBD1. This CDR3 region has 17 residues. Germline V gene lookup returns CDR1 SEHNR and CDR2 FQNEAQ (reference sequence). The ends lost 6 bases at V and 5 bases at J; junction bases unmatched: 17. This CDR3 is CASSLNRPGQGYDEQYF. As DNA, the CDR3 is TGTGCCAGCAGTCTAAACCGTCCGGGACAGGGTTACGACGAGCAGTACTTC.

The sample holds a few counts of this clonotype. The chain recombines TRBV7-9 with TRBJ2-7, with 7 nucleotides matching TRBD1. J gave up 0 bases and V 5 bases, and 7 bases lay outside the gene matches. This CDR3 spans 15 amino acids. Germline V gene sequence: CDR1 SEHNR, CDR2 FQNEAQ (reference sequence). CDR3 nucleotide sequence: TGTGCCAGCAGCCTCGGGACAGACCTCTCCTACGAGCAGTACTTC. As protein: CASSLGTDLSYEQYF. The full variable domain, its missing parts supplied by reference TRBV7-9 and TRBJ2-7, is DTGVSQNPRHKITKRGQNVTFRCDPISEHNRLYWYRQTLGQGPEFLTYFQNEAQLEKSRLLSDRFSAERPKGSFSTLEIQRTEQGDSAMYLCASSLGTDLSYEQYFGPGTRLTVT.

In its sample, this clonotype was seen a few times. The genes are TRBV7-9 and TRBJ2-7; D remains ambiguous. Looked up from germline, CDR1 is SEHNR and CDR2 is FQNEAQ (reference sequence). This CDR3 contains 16 residues. V shed 5 bases and J shed 4 bases, with 21 bases lying between them. The CDR3 loop reads CASSLRHDATPYEQYF. The CDR3 DNA sequence: TGTGCCAGCAGCCTACGCCACGACGCCACTCCATACGAGCAGTACTTC.